These T cell receptor beta chains were read from a single sample in a study of CXCR3-negative and CXCR3-positive naive CD8 T cells. TCRdb reprocessed the 5' RACE reads and keeps a single row for each CDR3 protein, giving no DNA. The sample totals roughly 100,000 distinct CDR3 sequences. The sequenced sample consisted of naive CXCR3+ CD8+ T cells from blood. All receptors derive from a human donor in good health. Some clones in this sample may be carry-over from other donors' samples. The CDR3 runs from the conserved cysteine through the conserved F or W.

TRBV4-2	TRBJ1-4	CASSQDEGQGHEKLFF
TRBV28	TRBJ2-1	CASSTRPGGAFYNEQFF
TRBV29-1	TRBJ1-1	CSVSWDSTEAFF
TRBV2	TRBJ2-1	CASSDEREGRNEQFF
TRBV4-3	TRBJ2-3	CASSQEAVAGVVTDTQYF
TRBV29-1	TRBJ1-2	CSVSGRDYGYTF
TRBV6-5	TRBJ1-1	CASSYSRTEMNTEAFF
TRBV29-1	TRBJ1-1	CSVEGTPEGLSRQWTEAFF
TRBV5-1	TRBJ2-7	CASSLAQGVTYEQYF
TRBV12-3/TRBV12-4	TRBJ2-7	CASSPMDREEYEQYF
TRBV7-6	TRBJ2-3	CASSWGVDTQYF
TRBV7-6	TRBJ2-1	CASSLANTLRSDNEQFF
TRBV5-1	TRBJ1-1	CASSGTGIPEAFF
TRBV5-1	TRBJ2-7	CASSLDPDTYEQHF
TRBV19	TRBJ1-5	CASSIRDSAQPQHF
TRBV7-9	TRBJ1-1	CASSLGSWDDTEAFF
TRBV29-1	TRBJ2-7	CSVEDRAYEQYF
TRBV27	TRBJ1-1	CASSLSNRGTEAFF
TRBV29-1	TRBJ2-1	CSVEDLGTGNNEQFF
TRBV20-1	TRBJ1-3	CSARELGHSGNTIYF
TRBV7-9	TRBJ2-5	CASSPTPGREETQYF
TRBV5-1	TRBJ1-1	CASSVAGGGSEAFF